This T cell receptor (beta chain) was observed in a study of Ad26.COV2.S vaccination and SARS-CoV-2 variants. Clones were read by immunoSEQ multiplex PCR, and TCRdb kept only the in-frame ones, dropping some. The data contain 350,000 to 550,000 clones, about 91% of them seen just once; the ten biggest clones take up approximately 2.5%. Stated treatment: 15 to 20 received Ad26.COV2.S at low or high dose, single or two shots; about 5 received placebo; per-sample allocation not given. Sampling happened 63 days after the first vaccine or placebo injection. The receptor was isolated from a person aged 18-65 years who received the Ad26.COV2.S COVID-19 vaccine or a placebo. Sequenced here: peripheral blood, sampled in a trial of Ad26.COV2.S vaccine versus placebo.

DNA of the CDR3: TGTGCCAGCAGTGCAGAGGGAAATGGCTACACCTTC. Translating gives CASSAEGNGYTF. The chain couples TRBV12-3 or TRBV12-4 to TRBJ1-2; D uncertain. Trimming cost V 5 bases and J 6 bases, with 10 bases left between them. The length of the CDR3 is 12 residues.